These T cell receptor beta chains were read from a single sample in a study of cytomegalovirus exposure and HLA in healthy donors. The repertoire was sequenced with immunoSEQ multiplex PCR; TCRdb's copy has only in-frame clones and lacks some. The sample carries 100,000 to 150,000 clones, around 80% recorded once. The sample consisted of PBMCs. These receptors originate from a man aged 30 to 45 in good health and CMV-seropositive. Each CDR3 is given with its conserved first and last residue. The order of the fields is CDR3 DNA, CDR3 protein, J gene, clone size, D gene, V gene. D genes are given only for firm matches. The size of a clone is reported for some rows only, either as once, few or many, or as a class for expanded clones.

TGTGCCAGCAGCGGGACAGGGGGACCCAACTATGGCTACACCTTC	CASSGTGGPNYGYTF	TRBJ1-2	.	TRBD1	TRBV7-9
TGCAGCGCCCCTATGGGGGGGTTTGGCGAGCAGTACTTC	CSAPMGGFGEQYF	TRBJ2-7	.	TRBD2	TRBV29-1
TGTGCCAGCAGTCTCTGGACTAGCGGGAGTTCAGATACGCAGTATTTT	CASSLWTSGSSDTQYF	TRBJ2-3	.	TRBD2	TRBV27
TGTGCCAGCAGCCATCGAGGAGAAATTAGCGGGAGCCCTAGCACAGATACGCAGTATTTT	CASSHRGEISGSPSTDTQYF	TRBJ2-3	.	TRBD2	TRBV5-4
TGTGCCTGGACCAAGGCGGGCAGGGGGCGATATGGCTACACCTTC	CAWTKAGRGRYGYTF	TRBJ1-2	few	TRBD1	TRBV30
TGTGCCATCAGTGAGTCCGGGACAGGGTTTCGCGGCTACACCTTC	CAISESGTGFRGYTF	TRBJ1-2	.	TRBD1	TRBV10-3
TGTGCCTGGAGTACCCGGGGAAGTGATTCACCCCTCCACTTT	CAWSTRGSDSPLHF	TRBJ1-6	.	.	TRBV30
TGTGCCAGCAGCCTTGACAGGGCCCAAGAGACCCAGTACTTC	CASSLDRAQETQYF	TRBJ2-5	.	TRBD1	TRBV7-3
TGTGCCAGCCGGGCGGTCAGGGCCGCCTACGAGCAGTACTTC	CASRAVRAAYEQYF	TRBJ2-7	few	.	TRBV6-1
TGTGCCAGCAGCTTGGGAGGGTTGGAGACCCAGTACTTC	CASSLGGLETQYF	TRBJ2-5	once	TRBD2	TRBV7-2
TGCGCCAGCAGCCAAGCTATCTTTGGTAGCGGGAGCTACGAGCAGTACTTC	CASSQAIFGSGSYEQYF	TRBJ2-7	.	TRBD2	TRBV4-3
TGTGCCAGCAGCGAGACAGGGGCCGGCCAAGAGACCCAGTACTTC	CASSETGAGQETQYF	TRBJ2-5	.	TRBD1	TRBV5-4
TGTGCCAGCAGCTTGGCCGCCACTAGCGGGTACGAGCAGTACTTC	CASSLAATSGYEQYF	TRBJ2-7	.	TRBD2	TRBV5-4
TGTGCCAGCAGTGAAGCGGGTACGGGAGAGACCCAGTACTTC	CASSEAGTGETQYF	TRBJ2-5	.	.	TRBV6-1
TGCGCCAGCAGCCAAGATCGTGGGAGGACCGGAGAGACCCAGTACTTC	CASSQDRGRTGETQYF	TRBJ2-5	.	.	TRBV4-3
TGTGCCAGCAGCTTAGAATCAGGGAACTACGAGCAGTACTTC	CASSLESGNYEQYF	TRBJ2-7	.	.	TRBV7-2
TGTGCCAGCAGCGGGACAGGGGGGTCCTACGAGCAGTACTTC	CASSGTGGSYEQYF	TRBJ2-7	.	TRBD1	TRBV27
TGCGCCAGCAGCCAAGGACGGAGATCCTACGAGCAGTACTTC	CASSQGRRSYEQYF	TRBJ2-7	few	.	TRBV4-1
TGTGCCAGCAGTCGGACAGGGTATACAGATACGCAGTATTTT	CASSRTGYTDTQYF	TRBJ2-3	few	TRBD1	TRBV6-6
TGTGCCAGCAGCCCCGGGACTAGCGGGAGTGATACGCAGTATTTT	CASSPGTSGSDTQYF	TRBJ2-3	.	TRBD2	TRBV5-4
TGTGCCACCTCAGGAGGGACAGCCAACAATGAGCAGTTCTTC	CATSGGTANNEQFF	TRBJ2-1	once	.	TRBV15
TGCAGCGTCTTCCTAGCTGCGAGCTACGAGCAGTACTTC	CSVFLAASYEQYF	TRBJ2-7	.	.	TRBV29-1
TGTGCCAGTAGTATAGGACTAGTGTCCTACAATGAGCAGTTCTTC	CASSIGLVSYNEQFF	TRBJ2-1	.	.	TRBV19
TGTGCCAGCAGCTTAGAATCGGCAAGGAGGGGTAGGACGCAGTATTTT	CASSLESARRGRTQYF	TRBJ2-3	.	.	TRBV7-2
TGCGCCAGCAGCCAAGCTCCAGGGGGCCCCTACGAGCAGTACTTC	CASSQAPGGPYEQYF	TRBJ2-7	.	TRBD1	TRBV4-1
TGCGCCAGCAGCTTGCACAGGTCAATGTTCTACGAGCAGTACTTC	CASSLHRSMFYEQYF	TRBJ2-7	once	.	TRBV5-1
TGCGCCAGCAGCGGCGGGGGAGGTACCACTGAAGCTTTCTTT	CASSGGGGTTEAFF	TRBJ1-1	.	.	TRBV5-1
TGTGCCAGCAGTGAAGGGGAGGGGTCCCAGTACTTC	CASSEGEGSQYF	TRBJ2-5	.	TRBD2	TRBV2
TGTGCCAGCGACTGGGGGGGCAAAGCTAACTATGGCTACACCTTC	CASDWGGKANYGYTF	TRBJ1-2	once	.	TRBV5-4
TGCAGCGCTGGCCCTAGGGACAGGGCTAAGGAAGCTTTCTTT	CSAGPRDRAKEAFF	TRBJ1-1	.	TRBD1	TRBV29-1
TGTGCCAGTGGGGACTCCGAGGGGGAGACCCAGTACTTC	CASGDSEGETQYF	TRBJ2-5	.	.	TRBV7-2
TGCGCCAGCAGCTGGGTTGGGGGAGGGAACACTGAAGCTTTCTTT	CASSWVGGGNTEAFF	TRBJ1-1	.	.	TRBV5-1
TGCGCCAGCAGCTCGCGGGCCTCGCTAGCGGATTACCAAGAGACCCAGTACTTC	CASSSRASLADYQETQYF	TRBJ2-5	.	TRBD2	TRBV5-1
TGTGCCAGCAGCTGGCTGGACGGCGGGTCGGATCAGCCCCAGCATTTT	CASSWLDGGSDQPQHF	TRBJ1-5	.	.	TRBV7-8
TGTGCCAGCAGCGTAGGTGTCGGGATTACAAGCGAGCAGTACTTC	CASSVGVGITSEQYF	TRBJ2-7	.	.	TRBV9
TGTGCCAGCAGGACAGGGGGTATGAACACTGAAGCTTTCTTT	CASRTGGMNTEAFF	TRBJ1-1	.	TRBD1	TRBV13
TGTGCCAGCAGTTTCCAGGGGGCTAACTATGGCTACACCTTC	CASSFQGANYGYTF	TRBJ1-2	.	TRBD1	TRBV27
TGCAGCGTTGGAAGGACAGGGGGGGACGAGCAGTACTTC	CSVGRTGGDEQYF	TRBJ2-7	few	TRBD1	TRBV29-1
TGTGCCAGCCAGGACGGGGATGGCTACACCTTC	CASQDGDGYTF	TRBJ1-2	.	.	TRBV9
TGCGCCAGCAGCCACGGACTAGCGGGAGGTTCTTTCGAGCAGTACTTC	CASSHGLAGGSFEQYF	TRBJ2-7	.	TRBD2	TRBV4-3
TGTGCCAGCTTACTGACTAGCGGAGGGGTGTACAATGAGCAGTTCTTC	CASLLTSGGVYNEQFF	TRBJ2-1	.	TRBD2	TRBV7-2
TGTGCCAGCAGCTTGATAGGACAGGGACAACTCTACGAGCAGTACTTC	CASSLIGQGQLYEQYF	TRBJ2-7	once	TRBD1	TRBV5-4
TGTGCCAGCAGCAGGACTAGCGGCTACGAGCAGTACTTC	CASSRTSGYEQYF	TRBJ2-7	.	TRBD2	TRBV5-4
TGTGCCAGCAGCGTAGGGAGGTTGGAGACCCAGTACTTC	CASSVGRLETQYF	TRBJ2-5	.	.	TRBV9
TGCAGCGTTGTCGGCGGCTCCGGCGGGAGGGCCTATGAGCAGTTCTTC	CSVVGGSGGRAYEQFF	TRBJ2-1	few	TRBD2	TRBV29-1
TGTGCCAGCAGTTTTAAGAGTCTAGCGGGCGACGAGCAGTACTTC	CASSFKSLAGDEQYF	TRBJ2-7	.	TRBD2	TRBV28
TGTGCCAGCAGCCCCCAATCAGGGCTAGCGGTTAACAATGAGCAGTTCTTC	CASSPQSGLAVNNEQFF	TRBJ2-1	.	TRBD2	TRBV7-2
TGTGCCAGCAGTGAACTAGACAGGGGTTATCGTCAGCCCCAGCATTTT	CASSELDRGYRQPQHF	TRBJ1-5	.	TRBD1	TRBV6-1
TGTGCCAGCAGCTCTAACCGAGCGGGAGGGACCTACAATGAGCAGTTCTTC	CASSSNRAGGTYNEQFF	TRBJ2-1	.	TRBD2	TRBV9
TGTGCTAGCGGAACTAGCGGGAATAATGAGCAGTTCTTC	CASGTSGNNEQFF	TRBJ2-1	.	TRBD2	TRBV7-7
TGTGCCATCAGTGAGGGTCCGGGACAGGGAGACACTGAAGCTTTCTTT	CAISEGPGQGDTEAFF	TRBJ1-1	.	TRBD1	TRBV10-3
TGTGCCAGCAGCCGGACGGGGAATGAGCAGTTCTTC	CASSRTGNEQFF	TRBJ2-1	.	.	TRBV6-5